One and the same sample provided the 16 T cell receptor beta chains below, sequenced in a study of cytomegalovirus exposure and HLA in healthy donors. 60 Vbeta and 13 Jbeta primers were used in PCR. This table comes from immunoSEQ multiplex PCR, and its TCRdb copy is limited to in-frame clones, with some not included. The sample has under 95,000 clones; 60% to 80% are singletons. The source material was PBMCs. Every receptor here comes from a boy aged 10-17 years in good health and CMV-seronegative.

This clone was counted once. The chain carries TRBV15 and TRBJ1-5, with D perhaps TRBD1 (6 bases). V lost 0 bases and J lost 4, with 10 bases in between. The CDR3 has 15 amino acids. Germline V lookup: CDR1 LNHNV, CDR2 YYDKDF (reference sequence). The CDR3 region has the DNA TGTGCCACCAGCAGAGATGGGGGGGCTAATCAGCCCCAGCATTTT. Translated, it gives CATSRDGGANQPQHF.

The rearrangement joins TRBV19 to TRBJ1-1; D gene ambiguous. Trimming pared 3 bases from V and 1 base from J, leaving 6 bases between. Germline assignment: CDR1 LNHDA and CDR2 SQIVND (reference sequence). This CDR3 is 13 amino acids long. The CDR3 reads CASSMWQNTEAFF. The CDR3 coding sequence is TGTGCCAGTAGTATGTGGCAGAACACTGAAGCTTTCTTT.

This rearrangement joins TRBV4-2 to TRBJ1-5; 11 bases fit TRBD1. The CDR3 contains 16 residues. Germline V gene lookup returns CDR1 LGHNA and CDR2 YNFKEQ. V lost 3 bases and J lost 4; bases outside the gene matches: 5. CDR3 coding DNA: TGTGCCAGCAGCCACCCCGGACAGGGGGCTAATCAGCCCCAGCATTTT. It specifies CASSHPGQGANQPQHF.

The chain is built from TRBV7-8 and TRBJ2-5, with D uncertain. The DNA end favors TRBJ2-7, so the J call may be wrong. This CDR3 spans 14 amino acids. The V gene's germline CDR1 is SGHVS and CDR2 FQNEAQ. DNA for the CDR3: TGTGCCAGCAGCTTAGTATCAAGCTCCTACGAGCAGTACTTC. Amino acid sequence: CASSLVSSSYEQYF.

This clone was counted between two and nine times. This rearrangement joins TRBV9 to TRBJ2-1; TRBD2 matches 8 bases. CDR3 length equals 16 residues. The J segment lost 10 bases and the V segment lost 0 bases, leaving 12 bases of the junction unmatched. Germline V gene data show CDR1 as SGDLS and CDR2 as YYNGEE. The CDR3 region is CASSVGGASGHPEQFF. In nucleotides, the CDR3 is TGTGCCAGCAGCGTAGGGGGGGCTAGCGGGCATCCCGAGCAGTTCTTC.

The V gene is TRBV7-2, the J gene TRBJ1-2; 7 bases align to TRBD1. Per the germline V gene, CDR1 is SGHTA and CDR2 is FQGNSA. Unmatched junction bases numbered 3, after V lost 3 bases and J lost 5 bases. This CDR3 region has 13 residues. DNA for the CDR3: TGTGCCAGCAGCTTCGGGACAGAATATGGCTACACCTTC. Encoded protein: CASSFGTEYGYTF.

The chain links TRBV5-6 to TRBJ1-1, with D hard to call. Trimming removed 0 bases at V and 1 base at J, with 4 bases between. CDR1 is SGHDT, CDR2 YYEEEE, per germline. This CDR3 comprises 13 residues. The CDR3 nucleotides are TGTGCCAGCAGCTTGGCCGGGAACACTGAAGCTTTCTTT. Translated, it gives CASSLAGNTEAFF.

The J gene is TRBJ1-1, the V gene TRBV19, with D tentatively TRBD1 (5 bases). Germline CDR1 LNHDA, CDR2 SQIVND (reference sequence). V dropped 7 bases and J dropped 8 bases, with 8 bases sitting between them. CDR3 length: 10 amino acids. The CDR3 DNA is TGTGCCAGTAAGGGGCCCGAAGCTTTCTTT. Its protein is CASKGPEAFF.

The chain has TRBV7-9 and TRBJ1-1; D remains unclear. Germline CDR1 SEHNR, CDR2 FQNEAQ (reference sequence). This CDR3 region has 15 residues. Trimming shortened V by 4 bases and J by 1 base, and 13 bases separated the two germline ends. Here the CDR3 reads CASSSYPNTNTEAFF. The CDR3 DNA reads as TGTGCCAGCAGCTCCTACCCTAATACGAACACTGAAGCTTTCTTT. The full variable domain, its missing parts supplied by reference TRBV7-9 and TRBJ1-1, is DTGVSQNPRHKITKRGQNVTFRCDPISEHNRLYWYRQTLGQGPEFLTYFQNEAQLEKSRLLSDRFSAERPKGSFSTLEIQRTEQGDSAMYLCASSSYPNTNTEAFFGQGTRLTVV.

The chain employs TRBV7-2 and TRBJ1-2; D gene unclear. Trimming pared 0 bases from V and 6 bases from J, leaving 8 bases between. This CDR3 has 13 residues. Germline CDR1 and CDR2: SGHTA and FQGNSA. CDR3 sequence reads: CASSLASRDGYTF. In DNA, the CDR3 is TGTGCCAGCAGCTTAGCGAGCCGGGATGGCTACACCTTC. The full variable domain, in which reference TRBV7-2 and TRBJ1-2 provide the parts outside the CDR3, is GAGVSQSPSNKVTEKGKDVELRCDPISGHTALYWYRQSLGQGLEFLIYFQGNSAPDKSGLPSDRFSAERTGGSVSTLTIQRTQQEDSAVYLCASSLASRDGYTFGSGTRLTVV.

The chain employs TRBV13 and TRBJ1-3; maybe TRBD1 (5 bases). The V and J ends lost 5 bases and 3 bases respectively, with 14 bases between them. Germline values: CDR1 PRHDT, CDR2 FYEKMQ (reference sequence). The CDR3 length is 15 residues. CDR3 sequence reads: CASSPPSGHGNTIYF. The CDR3, as DNA: TGTGCCAGCAGCCCGCCTTCAGGGCATGGAAACACCATATATTTT.

This chain connects TRBV7-3 to TRBJ2-7; the D gene is possibly TRBD2 (5 bases). The CDR3 loop spans 14 amino acids. Germline V gene data show CDR1 as SGHTA and CDR2 as FQGTGA. V lost 5 bases, J lost 1 base, and 12 bases lay in between. The CDR3 nucleotides read TGTGCCAGCAGCCCGACCGGGGATTCCTACGAGCAGTACTTC. It yields the protein CASSPTGDSYEQYF.

This clone has only a few counts. The chain uses TRBV5-6 and TRBJ1-6; D is possibly TRBD1 (6 bases). Trimming shortened V by 4 bases and J by 10 bases, and 18 bases separated the two germline ends. CDR3 length equals 15 residues. The germline V gene encodes CDR1 SGHDT and CDR2 YYEEEE. CDR3 DNA: TGTGCCAGCAGCCCCACCGGGACACCCCAATCACCCCTCCACTTT. It encodes CASSPTGTPQSPLHF.

The chain employs TRBV4-2 and TRBJ2-6; 7 positions agree with TRBD1. The V and J ends lost 2 bases and 2 bases, in that order; junction bases with no gene match: 6. Germline CDR1 LGHNA, CDR2 YNFKEQ. The CDR3 covers 17 residues. The CDR3 here is CASSQRTGLTGANVLTF. In DNA form, the CDR3 reads TGTGCCAGCAGCCAAAGGACAGGCTTAACTGGGGCCAACGTCCTGACTTTC.

V and J are TRBV7-9 and TRBJ2-5, with TRBD2 matching 7 bases. Germline V CDR1 and CDR2: SEHNR, FQNEAQ (reference sequence). Trimming took 2 bases from V and 1 from J; bases not matched to a gene: 1. The CDR3 runs to 14 residues. CDR3 nucleotides: TGTGCCAGCAGCTTATGGGGGGGCCAAGAGACCCAGTACTTC. Its protein is CASSLWGGQETQYF.

The chain uses TRBV19 and TRBJ1-2; TRBD1 might be the D (6 bases). V was cut by 6 bases and J by 4 bases, with 12 bases left in between. Germline V gene data show CDR1 as LNHDA and CDR2 as SQIVND (reference sequence). The CDR3 has 13 amino acids. The CDR3 DNA is TGTGCCAGTAGACCGACAGGACCCTATGGCTACACCTTC. Amino acids: CASRPTGPYGYTF.